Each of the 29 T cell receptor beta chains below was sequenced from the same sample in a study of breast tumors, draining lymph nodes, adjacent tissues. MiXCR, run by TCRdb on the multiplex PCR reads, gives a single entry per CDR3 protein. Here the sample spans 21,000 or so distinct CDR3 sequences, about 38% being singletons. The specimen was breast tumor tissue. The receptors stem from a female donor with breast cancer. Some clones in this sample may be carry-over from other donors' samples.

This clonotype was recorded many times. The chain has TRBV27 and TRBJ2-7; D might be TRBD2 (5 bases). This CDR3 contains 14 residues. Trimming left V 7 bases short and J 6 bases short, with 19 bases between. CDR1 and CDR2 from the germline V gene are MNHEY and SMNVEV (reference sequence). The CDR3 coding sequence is TGTGCCAGCATGTCCCTAGCTCGATGGGGCGAGCAGTACTTC. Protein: CASMSLARWGEQYF.

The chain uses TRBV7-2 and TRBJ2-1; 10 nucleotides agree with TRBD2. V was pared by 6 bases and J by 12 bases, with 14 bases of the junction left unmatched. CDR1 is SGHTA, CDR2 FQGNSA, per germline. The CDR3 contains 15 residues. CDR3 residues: CASRRSGGRTDTQFF. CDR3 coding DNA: TGTGCCAGCAGACGTAGCGGGGGGCGCACAGATACGCAGTTCTTC.

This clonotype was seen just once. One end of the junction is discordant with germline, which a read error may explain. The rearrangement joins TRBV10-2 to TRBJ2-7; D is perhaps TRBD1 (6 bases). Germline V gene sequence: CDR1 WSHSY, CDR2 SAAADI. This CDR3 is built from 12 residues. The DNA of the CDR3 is TGCGTCAGCAGGGACACCGGCTACGAGCAGCACTTC. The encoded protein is CVSRDTGYEQHF.

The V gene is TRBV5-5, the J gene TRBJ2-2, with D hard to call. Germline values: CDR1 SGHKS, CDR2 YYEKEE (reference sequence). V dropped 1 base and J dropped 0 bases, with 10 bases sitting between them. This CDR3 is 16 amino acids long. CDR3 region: CASSLFSISNTGELFF. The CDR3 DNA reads TGTGCCAGCAGCTTGTTTTCCATCTCGAACACCGGGGAGCTGTTTTTT.

The CDR3 DNA reads TGTGCCAGCAGCTTGGATCATGAGCAGTTCTTC. Translating it yields CASSLDHEQFF. This chain links TRBV7-6 with TRBJ2-1; D is unresolved. Trimming pared 3 bases from V and 8 bases from J, leaving 5 bases between. CDR3 length equals 11 residues. Per germline, CDR1 SGHVS and CDR2 FNYEAQ.

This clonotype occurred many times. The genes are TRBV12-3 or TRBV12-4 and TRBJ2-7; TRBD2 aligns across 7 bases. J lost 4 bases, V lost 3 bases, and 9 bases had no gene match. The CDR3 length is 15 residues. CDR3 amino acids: CASSFPPSGYYEQYF. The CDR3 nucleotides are TGTGCCAGCAGTTTCCCCCCTAGCGGATATTACGAGCAGTACTTC.

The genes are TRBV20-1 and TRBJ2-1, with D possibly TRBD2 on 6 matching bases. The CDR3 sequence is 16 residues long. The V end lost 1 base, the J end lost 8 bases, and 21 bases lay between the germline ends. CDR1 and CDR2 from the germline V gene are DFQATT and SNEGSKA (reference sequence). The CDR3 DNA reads TGCAGTGCTAGAGGGTATATAGGACTAATCGTGGATGAGCAGTTCTTC. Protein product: CSARGYIGLIVDEQFF.

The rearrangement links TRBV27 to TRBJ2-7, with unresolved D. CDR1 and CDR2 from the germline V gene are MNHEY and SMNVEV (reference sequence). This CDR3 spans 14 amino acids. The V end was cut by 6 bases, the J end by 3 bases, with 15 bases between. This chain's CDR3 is CASRASGSFYEQYF. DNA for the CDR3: TGTGCCAGCAGGGCCTCGGGCAGCTTCTACGAGCAGTACTTC.

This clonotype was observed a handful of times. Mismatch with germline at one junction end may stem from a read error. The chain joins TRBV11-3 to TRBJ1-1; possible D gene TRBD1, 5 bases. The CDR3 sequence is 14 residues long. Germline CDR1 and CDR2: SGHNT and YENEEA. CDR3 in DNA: TGTGCCAGCAGCGCCGACGGGGCGAACGCTGAAGCTTTCTTT. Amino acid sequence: CASSADGANAEAFF.

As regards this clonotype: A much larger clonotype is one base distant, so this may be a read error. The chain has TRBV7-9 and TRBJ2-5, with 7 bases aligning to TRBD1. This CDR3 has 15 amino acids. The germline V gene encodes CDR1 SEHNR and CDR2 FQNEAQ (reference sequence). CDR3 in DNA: TGTGCCAGCAGCTTAGTCTTGGGACAGCAAGAGACCCAGCACTTC. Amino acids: CASSLVLGQQETQHF.

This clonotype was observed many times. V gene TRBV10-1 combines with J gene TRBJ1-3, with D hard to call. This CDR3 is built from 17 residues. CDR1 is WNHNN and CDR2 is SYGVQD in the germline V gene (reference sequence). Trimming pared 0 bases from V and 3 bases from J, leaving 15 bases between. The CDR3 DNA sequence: TGCGCCAGCAGTGAGTCGAGACTCCCGTTGGTTGGAAACACCATATATTTT. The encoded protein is CASSESRLPLVGNTIYF.

CDR3 DNA: TGTGCCAGCAGTGAAAGGGACAGGGCAGACTATGGCTACACCTTC. Its translation is CASSERDRADYGYTF. The chain recombines TRBV6-1 with TRBJ1-2; 9 bases line up with TRBD1. This CDR3 has 15 amino acids. The germline V gene encodes CDR1 MNHNS and CDR2 SASEGT. Unmatched junction bases numbered 4, after V lost 2 bases and J lost 3 bases.

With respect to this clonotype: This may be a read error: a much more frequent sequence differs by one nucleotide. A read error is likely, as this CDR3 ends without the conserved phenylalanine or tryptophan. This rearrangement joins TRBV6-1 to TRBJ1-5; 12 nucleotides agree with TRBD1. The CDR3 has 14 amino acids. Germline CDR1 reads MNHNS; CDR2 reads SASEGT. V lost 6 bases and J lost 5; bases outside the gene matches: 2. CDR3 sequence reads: CASSGTGGDQPQHL. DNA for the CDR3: TGTGCCAGCAGCGGGACAGGGGGCGATCAGCCCCAGCATCTT.

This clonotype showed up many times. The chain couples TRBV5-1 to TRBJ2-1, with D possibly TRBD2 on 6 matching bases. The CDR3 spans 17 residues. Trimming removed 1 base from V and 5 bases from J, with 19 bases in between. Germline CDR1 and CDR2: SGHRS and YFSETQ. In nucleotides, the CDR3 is TGCGCCAGCAGCTTGCGTTGGTACCCTAGCGAGGACAATGAGCAGTTCTTC. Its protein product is CASSLRWYPSEDNEQFF. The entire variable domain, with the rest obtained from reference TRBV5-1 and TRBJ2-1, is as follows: KAGVTQTPRYLIKTRGQQVTLSCSPISGHRSVSWYQQTPGQGLQFLFEYFSETQRNKGNFPGRFSGRQFSNSRSEMNVSTLELGDSALYLCASSLRWYPSEDNEQFFGPGTRLTVL.

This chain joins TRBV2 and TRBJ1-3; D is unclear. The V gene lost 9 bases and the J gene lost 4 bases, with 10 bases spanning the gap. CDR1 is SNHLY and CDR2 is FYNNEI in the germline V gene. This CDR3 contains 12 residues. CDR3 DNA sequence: TGTGCCAGAGGTCCCCTCGGAAACACCATATATTTT. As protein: CARGPLGNTIYF.

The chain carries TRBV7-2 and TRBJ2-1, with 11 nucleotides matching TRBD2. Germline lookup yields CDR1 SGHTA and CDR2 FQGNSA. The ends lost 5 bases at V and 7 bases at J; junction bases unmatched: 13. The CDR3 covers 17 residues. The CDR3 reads CASSLRTSGFYKNEQFF. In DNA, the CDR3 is TGTGCCAGCAGCCTAAGGACTAGCGGGTTTTACAAGAATGAGCAGTTCTTC.

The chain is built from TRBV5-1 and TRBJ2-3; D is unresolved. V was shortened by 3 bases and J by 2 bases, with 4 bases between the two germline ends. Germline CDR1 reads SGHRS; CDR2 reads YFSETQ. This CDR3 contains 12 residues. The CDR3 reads CASSSNTDTQYF. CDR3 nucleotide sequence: TGCGCCAGCAGCTCCAACACAGATACGCAGTATTTT.

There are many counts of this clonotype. CDR3 nucleotide sequence: TGCAGTGCTAGAGATCATGGGCAGGGCGCGCGCAATCAGCCCCAGCATTTT. It codes for CSARDHGQGARNQPQHF. V gene TRBV20-1 combines with J gene TRBJ1-5; the D gene is possibly TRBD1 (5 bases). The germline CDR1 and CDR2 sequences are DFQATT and SNEGSKA (reference sequence). The V and J ends lost 0 bases and 2 bases respectively, with 17 bases between them. This CDR3 is built from 17 residues.

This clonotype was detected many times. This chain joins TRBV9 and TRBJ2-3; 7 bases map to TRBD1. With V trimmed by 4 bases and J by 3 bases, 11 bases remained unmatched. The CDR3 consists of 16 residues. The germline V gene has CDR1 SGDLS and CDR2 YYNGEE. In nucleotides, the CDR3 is TGTGCCAGCAGCTACCGACCGACAGGGTGGACAGATACGCAGTATTTT. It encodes CASSYRPTGWTDTQYF. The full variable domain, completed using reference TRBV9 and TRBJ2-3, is DSGVTQTPKHLITATGQRVTLRCSPRSGDLSVYWYQQSLDQGLQFLIQYYNGEERAKGNILERFSAQQFPDLHSELNLSSLELGDSALYFCASSYRPTGWTDTQYFGPGTRLTVL.

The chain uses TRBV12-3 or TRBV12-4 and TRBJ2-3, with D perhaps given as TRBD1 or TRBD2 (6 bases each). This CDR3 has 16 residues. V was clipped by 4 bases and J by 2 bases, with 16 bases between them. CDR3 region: CASSSGAGTHTDTQYF. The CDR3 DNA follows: TGTGCCAGCAGTTCGGGAGCAGGGACACACACAGATACGCAGTATTTT.

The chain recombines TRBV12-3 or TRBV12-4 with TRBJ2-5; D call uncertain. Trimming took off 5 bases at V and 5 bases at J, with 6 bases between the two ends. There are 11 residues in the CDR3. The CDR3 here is CASSVRETQYF. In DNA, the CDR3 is TGTGCCAGCAGTGTGCGGGAGACCCAGTACTTC.

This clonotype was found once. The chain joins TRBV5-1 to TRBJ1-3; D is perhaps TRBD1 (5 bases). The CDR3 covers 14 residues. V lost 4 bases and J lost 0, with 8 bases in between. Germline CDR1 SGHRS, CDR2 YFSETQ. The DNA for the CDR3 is TGCGCCAGCAGCGGAACAGGCTCTGGAAACACCATATATTTT. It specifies CASSGTGSGNTIYF.

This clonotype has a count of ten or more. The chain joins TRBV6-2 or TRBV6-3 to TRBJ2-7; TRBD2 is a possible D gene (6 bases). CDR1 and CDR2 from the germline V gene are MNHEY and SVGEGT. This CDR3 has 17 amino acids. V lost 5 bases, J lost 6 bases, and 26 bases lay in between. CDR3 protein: CASSTTMGAGTSSEQYF. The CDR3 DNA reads TGTGCCAGCAGTACCACAATGGGTGCAGGGACTTCTTCCGAGCAGTACTTC.

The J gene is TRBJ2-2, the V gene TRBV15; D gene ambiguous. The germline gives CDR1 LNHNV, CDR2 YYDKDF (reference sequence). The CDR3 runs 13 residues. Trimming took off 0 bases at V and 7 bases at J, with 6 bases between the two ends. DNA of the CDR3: TGTGCCACCAGCAGAGATGATGACGGGGAGCTGTTTTTT. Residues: CATSRDDDGELFF.

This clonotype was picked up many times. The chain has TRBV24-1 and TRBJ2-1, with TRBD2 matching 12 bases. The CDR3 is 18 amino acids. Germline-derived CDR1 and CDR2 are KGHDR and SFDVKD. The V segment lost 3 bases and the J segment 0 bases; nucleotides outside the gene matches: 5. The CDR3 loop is CATSDTSGGPRSYNEQFF. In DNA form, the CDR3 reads TGTGCCACCAGTGATACTAGCGGGGGGCCTCGCTCCTACAATGAGCAGTTCTTC.

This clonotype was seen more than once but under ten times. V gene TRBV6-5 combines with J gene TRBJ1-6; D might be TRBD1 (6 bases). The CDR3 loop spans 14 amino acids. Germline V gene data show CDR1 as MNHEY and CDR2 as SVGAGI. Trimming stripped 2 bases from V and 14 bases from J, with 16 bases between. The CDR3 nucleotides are TGTGCCAGCAGTTACAGCCCTGACAGGACGGCCCTCCACTTT. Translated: CASSYSPDRTALHF.

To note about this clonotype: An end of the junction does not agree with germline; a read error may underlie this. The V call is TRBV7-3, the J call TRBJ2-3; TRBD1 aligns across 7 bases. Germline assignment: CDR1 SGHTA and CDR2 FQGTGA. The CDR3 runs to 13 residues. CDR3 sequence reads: CASSLGGTDTQYF. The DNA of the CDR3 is TGTGCCAGCAGCCTAGGGGGCACCGATACGCAGTATTTT.

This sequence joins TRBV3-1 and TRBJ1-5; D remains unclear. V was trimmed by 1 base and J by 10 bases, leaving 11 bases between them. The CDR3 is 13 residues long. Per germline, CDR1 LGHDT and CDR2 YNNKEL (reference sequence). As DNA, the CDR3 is TGTGCCAGCAGCCAAGGCACCAAATCACCCCAGCATTTT. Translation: CASSQGTKSPQHF.

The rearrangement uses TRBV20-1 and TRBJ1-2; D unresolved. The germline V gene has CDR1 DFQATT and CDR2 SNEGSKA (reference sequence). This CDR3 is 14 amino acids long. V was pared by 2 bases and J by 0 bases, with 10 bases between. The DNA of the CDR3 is TGCAGTGCTAGACCCTCCGGGCCTAACTATGGCTACACCTTC. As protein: CSARPSGPNYGYTF.